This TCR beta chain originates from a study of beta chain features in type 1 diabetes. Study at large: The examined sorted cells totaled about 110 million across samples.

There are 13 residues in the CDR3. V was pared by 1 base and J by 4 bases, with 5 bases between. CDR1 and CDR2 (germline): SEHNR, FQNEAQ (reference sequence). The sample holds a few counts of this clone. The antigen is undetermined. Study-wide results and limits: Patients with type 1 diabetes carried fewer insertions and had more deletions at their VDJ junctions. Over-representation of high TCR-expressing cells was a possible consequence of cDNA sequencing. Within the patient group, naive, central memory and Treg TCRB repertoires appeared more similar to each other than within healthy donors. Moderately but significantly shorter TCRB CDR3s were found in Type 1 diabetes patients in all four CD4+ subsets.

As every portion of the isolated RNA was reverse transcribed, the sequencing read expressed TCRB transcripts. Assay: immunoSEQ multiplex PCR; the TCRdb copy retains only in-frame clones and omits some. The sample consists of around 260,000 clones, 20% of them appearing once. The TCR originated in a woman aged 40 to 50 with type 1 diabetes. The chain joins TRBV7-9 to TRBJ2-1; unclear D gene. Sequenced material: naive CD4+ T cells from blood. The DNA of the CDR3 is TGTGCCAGCAGCTTAGAACAGTACAATGAGCAGTTCTTC. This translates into CASSLEQYNEQFF.